This T cell receptor (beta chain) is from a study of spatial heterogeneity in lung cancer. Across the whole study: At a median of roughly two years after resection, follow-up PBMC samples were sequenced when available.

MiXCR, applied by TCRdb to the 5' RACE reads, yields one record per CDR3 protein. The sample yields 20,000 to 30,000 distinct CDR3 sequences, about 5.6% seen once. In regard to this clonotype: A much more abundant neighbour one base away suggests this may be a read error.

Time point described: blood at routine non-recurrence follow-up after resection. In each case, whole RNA from tumor, nontumor lung or frozen PBMC was sequenced unsorted. This CDR3 comprises 12 residues. V shed 8 bases and J shed 10 bases, with 15 bases lying between them. From germline, CDR1 is SGHAT and CDR2 FQNNGV. This receptor was obtained from a male donor with early-stage non-small cell lung cancer. This rearrangement joins TRBV11-2 to TRBJ2-1; D ambiguous. This specimen was PBMCs, taken at follow-up. CDR3 sequence: CASRALLFEQFF. The CDR3 DNA reads TGTGCCAGCCGCGCCCTTCTTTTCGAGCAGTTCTTC.